These 10 T cell receptor beta chains came from one sample sequenced in a study of Ad26.COV2.S vaccination and SARS-CoV-2 variants. TCRdb keeps only in-frame clones here, not all; method: immunoSEQ multiplex PCR. This sample has more than 350,000 clones; about 93% occur once, and the top ten carry 10% to 15%. The treatment here: roughly 18 received Ad26.COV2.S at low or high dose, single or two shots; several received placebo; per-sample allocation not given. Day 63 following the first vaccine or placebo injection was when the samples were taken. This sample comprised peripheral blood, obtained in a trial of Ad26.COV2.S vaccine versus placebo. These receptors originate from a person aged 18-60 years who received the Ad26.COV2.S COVID-19 vaccine or a placebo.

The gene calls are TRBV7-6 and TRBJ2-7; the D gene is possibly TRBD2 (5 bases). The V and J ends lost 1 base and 4 bases respectively, with 14 bases between them. The CDR3 consists of 15 residues. The germline gives CDR1 SGHVS, CDR2 FNYEAQ. The DNA for the CDR3 is TGTGCCAGCAGCTTAGGGTCGGGGATTCGGTACGAGCAGTACTTC. It translates to CASSLGSGIRYEQYF.

The gene calls are TRBV24-1 and TRBJ2-3, with 7 bases aligning to TRBD1. Germline loops: CDR1 KGHDR, CDR2 SFDVKD. V lost 3 bases, J lost 1 base, and 9 bases stayed unmatched. The CDR3 runs 17 residues. CDR3 sequence reads: CATSDPRTGWGTDTQYF. As DNA, the CDR3 is TGTGCCACCAGTGATCCTCGGACAGGCTGGGGCACAGATACGCAGTATTTT.

V and J are TRBV3-1 (or the pseudogene TRBV3-2) and TRBJ2-7; D ambiguous. The germline V gene encodes CDR1 LGHDT and CDR2 YNNKEL (reference sequence). The CDR3 covers 15 residues. V lost 0 bases to trimming and J lost 3 bases, with 12 bases between them. CDR3 protein: CASSQEGSLGYEQYF. The CDR3 DNA reads TGTGCCAGCAGCCAAGAAGGCAGCTTGGGCTACGAGCAGTACTTC.

This clone was recorded once. The rearrangement uses TRBV11-2 and TRBJ2-7; 7 bases are shared with TRBD2. Germline trimming cut 1 base from V and 3 bases from J; bases unmatched to any gene: 6. The CDR3 is made up of 15 amino acids. CDR1 is SGHAT and CDR2 is FQNNGV in the germline V gene. This CDR3 reads CASSLAGTTLYEQYF. The CDR3 DNA follows: TGTGCCAGCAGCTTAGCCGGGACTACTCTCTACGAGCAGTACTTC.

The chain employs TRBV25-1 and TRBJ1-1; D gene ambiguous. Germline CDR1 MGHDK, CDR2 SYGVNS. V was clipped by 5 bases and J by 0 bases, with 19 bases between them. This CDR3 spans 17 amino acids. This CDR3 reads CASSPRAGWPMNTEAFF. The CDR3 DNA reads TGTGCCAGCAGTCCCCGGGCTGGGTGGCCTATGAACACTGAAGCTTTCTTT.

This clone came up a few times. The J gene is TRBJ2-7, the V gene TRBV11-2; the D call may be TRBD1 or TRBD2 (5 bases each). There are 14 residues in the CDR3. CDR1 and CDR2 (germline): SGHAT, FQNNGV. Trimming left V 4 bases short and J 2 bases short, with 12 bases between. The CDR3 coding sequence is TGTGCCAGCAGCTCGGGGCCCTCGACCTACGAGCAGTACTTC. It encodes CASSSGPSTYEQYF.

This CDR3 is CASSYRSADKQFF. The CDR3 bases are TGTGCCAGCAGTTACCGGTCAGCAGACAAGCAGTTCTTC. The chain is built from TRBV6-5 and TRBJ2-1; D call uncertain. Germline CDR1 and CDR2: MNHEY and SVGAGI. The V end lost 2 bases, the J end lost 11 bases, and 13 bases lay between the germline ends. The CDR3 length is 13 residues.

The chain combines TRBV7-3 with TRBJ2-1; possibly TRBD2 for D (6 bases). V was cut by 6 bases and J by 1 base, with 16 bases left in between. The CDR3 loop spans 16 amino acids. CDR1 is SGHTA and CDR2 is FQGTGA in the germline V gene. CDR3 sequence (DNA): TGTGCCAGCAGTTCACAACCTGGACTATCCTACAATGAGCAGTTCTTC. Translation: CASSSQPGLSYNEQFF.

This clone was observed once. The chain combines TRBV19 with TRBJ1-2, with D possibly matching TRBD1 (6 bases). With 0 bases removed from V and 2 bases from J, the gap between germline ends came to 13 bases. CDR1 is LNHDA and CDR2 is SQIVND in the germline V gene (reference sequence). The CDR3 has 16 amino acids. CDR3 nucleotides: TGTGCCAGTAGTATAGATCTATTACAGGGAAACTATGGCTACACCTTC. It codes for CASSIDLLQGNYGYTF.

V gene TRBV5-5 combines with J gene TRBJ1-2; TRBD1 aligns across 7 bases. Germline loops: CDR1 SGHKS, CDR2 YYEKEE (reference sequence). V dropped 6 bases and J dropped 6; count of bases not matched to a gene: 14. This CDR3 is 15 amino acids long. CDR3 sequence reads: CASTLPTGVFDGYTF. The CDR3 bases are TGTGCCAGCACCTTACCAACAGGGGTCTTTGATGGCTACACCTTC.